This T cell receptor (beta chain) was obtained from a study of cytomegalovirus exposure and HLA in healthy donors. Study information: A preliminary data release comprised 80 million to 95 million unique TCRs obtained from HLA-typed donors.

Study results and caveats: The study recorded 150 to 200 TCR beta chains that were cytomegalovirus-associated.

Germline loops: CDR1 ENHRY, CDR2 SYGVKD. The CDR3 length is 14 residues. V lost 3 bases, J lost 5 bases, and 2 bases stayed unmatched. Regarding donors, all were healthy bone marrow donors. Use of 60 Vbeta and 13 Jbeta primers characterized the PCR. Original methodology: It was a later analysis that counted around 85 million unique TCR beta chains, of which some 9.9 million were shared. Data came from immunoSEQ multiplex PCR; TCRdb stores just in-frame clones and leaves some out. V, J and clone size are those of that table, while D and trimming were read from the DNA. The sample holds 35,000 to 50,000 clones, less than 75% seen once. Comments on this clone: Its target is not known. The sample contains more than one DNA sequence encoding this CDR3.

The sequenced material came from PBMCs. The chain carries TRBV10-3 and TRBJ2-2; 8 bases are a match to TRBD1. The source of this sequence is a man aged 55 to 69 in good health and CMV-seropositive. CDR3 loop: CAISEGTGTGELFF. CDR3 coding DNA: TGTGCCATCAGTGAAGGGACAGGTACCGGGGAGCTGTTTTTT.